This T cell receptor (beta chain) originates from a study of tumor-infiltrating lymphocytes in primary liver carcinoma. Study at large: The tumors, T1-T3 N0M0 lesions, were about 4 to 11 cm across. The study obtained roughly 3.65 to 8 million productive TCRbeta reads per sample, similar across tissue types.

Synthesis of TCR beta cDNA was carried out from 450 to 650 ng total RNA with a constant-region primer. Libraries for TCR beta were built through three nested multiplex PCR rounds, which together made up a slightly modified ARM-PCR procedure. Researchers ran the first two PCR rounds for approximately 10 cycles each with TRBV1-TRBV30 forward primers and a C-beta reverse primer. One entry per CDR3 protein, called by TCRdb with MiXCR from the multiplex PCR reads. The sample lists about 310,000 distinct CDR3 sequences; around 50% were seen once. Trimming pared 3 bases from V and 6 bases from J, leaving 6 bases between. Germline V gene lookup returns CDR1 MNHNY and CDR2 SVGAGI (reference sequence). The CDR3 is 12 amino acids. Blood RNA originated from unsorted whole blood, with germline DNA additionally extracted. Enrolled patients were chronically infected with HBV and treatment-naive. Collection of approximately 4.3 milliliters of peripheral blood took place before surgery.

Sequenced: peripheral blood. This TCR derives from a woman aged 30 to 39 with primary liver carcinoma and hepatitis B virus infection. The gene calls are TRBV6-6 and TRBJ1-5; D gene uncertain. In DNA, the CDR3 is TGTGCCAGCAGTTATCCTGGTCAGCCCCAGCATTTT. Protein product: CASSYPGQPQHF.